The next 23 T cell receptor beta chains were all read from a single sample in a study of T cell responses to AZD1222 COVID-19 vaccine. Data came from immunoSEQ multiplex PCR; TCRdb stores just in-frame clones and leaves some out. The sample has 150,000 to 200,000 clones, over 85% seen once. Material: peripheral blood, obtained on day 0 of AZD1222 vaccination. Receptors originate from an adult in good health.

The genes are TRBV29-1 and TRBJ1-2; TRBD1 aligns across 8 bases. Germline lookup yields CDR1 SQVTM and CDR2 ANQGSEA. With V trimmed by 3 bases and J by 2 bases, 11 bases remained unmatched. The length of the CDR3 is 16 residues. The CDR3 bases are TGCAGCGTTGACCCCCGAGCAGGGGGCGTCAACTATGGCTACACCTTC. Translation: CSVDPRAGGVNYGYTF.

CDR3 loop: CASSSVGEDTQYF. The CDR3 DNA follows: TGTGCCAGCAGCTCCGTGGGGGAAGATACGCAGTATTTT. The chain is built from TRBV5-5 and TRBJ2-3, with D perhaps given as TRBD1 or TRBD2 (5 bases each). Trimming stripped 3 bases from V and 5 bases from J, with 10 bases between. Germline lookup yields CDR1 SGHKS and CDR2 YYEKEE (reference sequence). This CDR3 comprises 13 residues.

The genes are TRBV27 and TRBJ1-4; D is undetermined. CDR1 is MNHEY, CDR2 SMNVEV, per germline (reference sequence). This CDR3 comprises 12 residues. V lost 3 bases and J 3 bases, leaving 2 bases between the germline ends. For the CDR3, the DNA is TGTGCCAGCAGTTTCCCTAATGAAAAACTGTTTTTT. This gives the protein CASSFPNEKLFF.

The rearrangement links TRBV2 to TRBJ2-5; D gene uncertain. The CDR3 consists of 11 residues. V was clipped by 5 bases and J by 5 bases, with 6 bases between them. Germline CDR1 is SNHLY and CDR2 is FYNNEI. CDR3 protein: CASSLGETQYF. CDR3 DNA sequence: TGTGCCAGCAGTCTCGGGGAGACCCAGTACTTC.

V and J are TRBV5-1 and TRBJ1-1; D call uncertain. The germline V gene has CDR1 SGHRS and CDR2 YFSETQ. V lost 6 bases, J lost 0 bases, and 12 bases lay in between. This CDR3 comprises 14 residues. CDR3 sequence: CASKRVLVNTEAFF. The CDR3 nucleotides are TGCGCCAGCAAGAGGGTACTGGTGAACACTGAAGCTTTCTTT.

The rearrangement links TRBV18 to TRBJ1-6; perhaps TRBD1 as D (5 bases). Germline V gives CDR1 KGHSH, CDR2 LQKENI. V lost 3 bases to trimming and J lost 9 bases, with 12 bases between them. There are 14 residues in the CDR3. The CDR3 here is CASSPDRNLSPLHF. CDR3 nucleotide sequence: TGTGCCAGCTCACCCGACAGAAATCTTTCACCCCTCCACTTT.

The genes are TRBV6-5 and TRBJ1-2; D is undetermined. The CDR3 spans 12 residues. V gave up 5 bases and J gave up 8 bases, with 12 bases separating them. Per the germline V gene, CDR1 is MNHEY and CDR2 is SVGAGI. In DNA form, the CDR3 reads TGTGCCAGCAGTAAACGGCCGGAAGGCTACACCTTC. This sequence encodes CASSKRPEGYTF.

The chain couples TRBV5-4 to TRBJ1-1; no definite D call. Germline V lookup: CDR1 SGHNT, CDR2 YYREEE (reference sequence). The CDR3 has 14 amino acids. Trimming stripped 4 bases from V and 3 bases from J, with 13 bases between. The CDR3 protein is CASSRPPQHTEAFF. CDR3 nucleotides: TGTGCCAGCAGCCGTCCGCCCCAACACACTGAAGCTTTCTTT.

Here the CDR3 reads CASSHGRYNTEAFF. For the CDR3, the DNA is TGTGCCAGCAGCCATGGACGCTACAACACTGAAGCTTTCTTT. This chain uses TRBV14 with TRBJ1-1; no clear D. Germline V gives CDR1 SGHDN, CDR2 FVKESK. The V end lost 3 bases, the J end lost 2 bases, and 10 bases lay between the germline ends. This CDR3 contains 14 residues.

This CDR3 is CASSPKTGEQYF. CDR3 DNA: TGCGCCAGCAGCCCGAAAACGGGCGAGCAGTACTTC. The chain couples TRBV5-1 to TRBJ2-7, with unresolved D. V shed 4 bases and J shed 6 bases, with 11 bases lying between them. Per the germline V gene, CDR1 is SGHRS and CDR2 is YFSETQ. The CDR3 runs to 12 residues.

The chain links TRBV7-9 to TRBJ2-3; 13 bases line up with TRBD2. This CDR3 has 14 amino acids. The J segment lost 11 bases and the V segment lost 5 bases, leaving 7 bases of the junction unmatched. The germline V gene encodes CDR1 SEHNR and CDR2 FQNEAQ (reference sequence). CDR3 nucleotide sequence: TGTGCCAGCAGCACAACTAGCGGGAGGGAACAGCAGTATTTT. Its protein product is CASSTTSGREQQYF.

This rearrangement joins TRBV25-1 to TRBJ2-7; weak D call: TRBD1 (5 bases). This CDR3 spans 15 amino acids. Trimming removed 0 bases from V and 2 bases from J, with 11 bases in between. Germline CDR1 reads MGHDK; CDR2 reads SYGVNS. The CDR3 protein is CASSEYKGPTYEQYF. In DNA, the CDR3 is TGTGCCAGCAGTGAATATAAGGGGCCGACCTACGAGCAGTACTTC.

DNA for the CDR3: TGTGCCAGCAGCTTGGGGACAGGGGGCCCGGCGGCCTATGGCTACACCTTC. Translation: CASSLGTGGPAAYGYTF. This chain connects TRBV5-8 to TRBJ1-2; TRBD1 aligns across 11 bases. With V trimmed by 0 bases and J by 4 bases, 8 bases remained unmatched. The CDR3 runs to 17 residues. Germline V CDR1 and CDR2: SGHTS, YDEGEE.

V and J are TRBV4-1 and TRBJ1-4; the D is unclear. This CDR3 has 15 amino acids. Trimming removed 0 bases from V and 2 bases from J, with 7 bases in between. Germline V CDR1 and CDR2: MGHRA, YSYEKL. The chain's CDR3 is CASSQEGLTNEKLFF. The CDR3 nucleotides read TGCGCCAGCAGCCAAGAGGGGTTGACTAATGAAAAACTGTTTTTT.

V and J are TRBV11-2 and TRBJ1-1; a weak D match, TRBD1 (5 bases). V lost 6 bases to trimming and J lost 2 bases, with 16 bases between them. The CDR3 totals 15 residues. CDR1 and CDR2 (germline): SGHAT, FQNNGV. CDR3 DNA: TGTGCCAGCAGTCCATCGACAGAGTCAAACACTGAAGCTTTCTTT. Translation: CASSPSTESNTEAFF.

The V gene is TRBV18, the J gene TRBJ2-2, with 7 bases identical to TRBD1. The germline CDR1 and CDR2 sequences are KGHSH and LQKENI. The V and J ends lost 6 bases and 3 bases, in that order; junction bases with no gene match: 10. This CDR3 has 16 amino acids. The CDR3: CASSRRQGRDTGELFF. CDR3 in DNA: TGTGCCAGCTCCCGGAGACAGGGTCGGGACACCGGGGAGCTGTTTTTT.

The chain recombines TRBV3-1 (or the pseudogene TRBV3-2) with TRBJ1-4, with D unresolved. Germline-derived CDR1 and CDR2 are LGHDT and YNNKEL (reference sequence). The CDR3 spans 13 residues. Trimming took 4 bases from V and 7 from J, leaving 10 bases between them. DNA for the CDR3: TGTGCCAGCAGCCCTACCCCCGGTGAAAAACTGTTTTTT. Translated: CASSPTPGEKLFF.

CDR3 nucleotide sequence: TGTGCCAGCAGCTTAACGACAGCTGATGGCTACACCTTC. The encoded protein is CASSLTTADGYTF. The chain couples TRBV11-2 to TRBJ1-2; D might be TRBD1 (5 bases). CDR1 and CDR2 (germline): SGHAT, FQNNGV. The germline V and J ends were trimmed by 2 bases and 6 bases, with 10 bases remaining between them. CDR3 length equals 13 residues.

The rearrangement joins TRBV10-3 to TRBJ1-5; 7 positions match TRBD1. Germline assignment: CDR1 ENHRY and CDR2 SYGVKD. The CDR3 is made up of 15 amino acids. J lost 3 bases, V lost 6 bases, and 8 bases had no gene match. CDR3 residues: CAISGGGGDNQPQHF. The CDR3, as DNA: TGTGCCATCAGCGGAGGGGGCGGGGACAATCAGCCCCAGCATTTT.

CDR3: CASSLDPGPSYEQYF. The DNA of the CDR3 is TGTGCCAGCAGCTTAGACCCAGGGCCCTCCTACGAGCAGTACTTC. The chain couples TRBV11-1 to TRBJ2-7; D might be TRBD1 (5 bases). The V gene lost 1 base and the J gene lost 0 bases, with 10 bases spanning the gap. The CDR3 length is 15 residues. Per the germline V gene, CDR1 is SGHAT and CDR2 is FQDESV (reference sequence).

This clone was detected only once. This sequence joins TRBV3-1 (or the pseudogene TRBV3-2) and TRBJ2-7; D assignment may be TRBD1 or TRBD2 (5 bases each). The length of the CDR3 is 16 residues. V lost 1 base to trimming and J lost 3 bases, with 16 bases between them. The germline V gene encodes CDR1 LGHDT and CDR2 YNNKEL (reference sequence). CDR3 amino acids: CASSQGTGLGGYEQYF. The DNA for the CDR3 is TGTGCCAGCAGCCAAGGAACGGGCCTTGGGGGCTACGAGCAGTACTTC.

The chain carries TRBV18 and TRBJ1-1; D is ambiguous. CDR1 KGHSH and CDR2 LQKENI come from the germline V gene. The CDR3 covers 15 residues. V lost 0 bases, J lost 1 base, and 9 bases lay in between. The CDR3 nucleotides read TGTGCCAGCTCACCACCTGCAGTACCGAACACTGAAGCTTTCTTT. The encoded protein is CASSPPAVPNTEAFF.

The V gene is TRBV10-3, the J gene TRBJ1-4; D unresolved. Germline V CDR1 and CDR2: ENHRY, SYGVKD. V was clipped by 3 bases and J by 7 bases, with 12 bases between them. The CDR3 spans 14 residues. The CDR3 here is CAISDGASGEKLFF. DNA of the CDR3: TGTGCCATCAGTGATGGTGCCAGTGGTGAAAAACTGTTTTTT.